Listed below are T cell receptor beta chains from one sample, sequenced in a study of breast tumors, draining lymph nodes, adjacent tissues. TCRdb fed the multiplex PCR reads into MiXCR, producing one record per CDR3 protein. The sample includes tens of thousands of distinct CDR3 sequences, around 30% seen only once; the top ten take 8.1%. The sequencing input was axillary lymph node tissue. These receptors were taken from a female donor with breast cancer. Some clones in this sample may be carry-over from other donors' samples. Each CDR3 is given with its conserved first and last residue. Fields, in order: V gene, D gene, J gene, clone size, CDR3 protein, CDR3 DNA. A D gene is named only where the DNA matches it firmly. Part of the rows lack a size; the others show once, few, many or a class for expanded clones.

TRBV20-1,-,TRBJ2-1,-,CSARRTNYNEQFF,TGCAGCGCTAGACGCACAAATTACAATGAGCAGTTCTTC
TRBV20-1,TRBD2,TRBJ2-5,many,CSEGGLGTQYF,TGCAGTGAGGGAGGGCTAGGGACCCAGTACTTC
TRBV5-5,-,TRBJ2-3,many,CASSLGSVDTQYF,TGTGCCAGCAGCTTGGGGTCGGTAGATACGCAGTATTTT
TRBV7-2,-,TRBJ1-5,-,CASSLVAGSNQPQHF,TGTGCCAGCAGCTTAGTTGCCGGCTCTAATCAGCCCCAGCATTTT
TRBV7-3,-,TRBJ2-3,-,CASGEGADTQYF,TGTGCCAGTGGGGAGGGGGCGGATACGCAGTATTTT
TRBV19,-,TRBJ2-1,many,CASSLAIYNEQFF,TGTGCCAGTAGTCTCGCTATCTACAATGAGCAGTTCTTC
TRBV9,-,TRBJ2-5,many,CASSAALSGRETQYF,TGTGCCAGCAGCGCAGCGCTGTCGGGTCGGGAGACCCAGTACTTC
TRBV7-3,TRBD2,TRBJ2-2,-,CASSQSGGGDTGELFF,TGTGCCAGCAGCCAAAGCGGGGGGGGGGACACCGGGGAGCTGTTTTTT
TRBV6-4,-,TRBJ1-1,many,CASRPGTANTEAFF,TGTGCCAGCAGACCGGGGACGGCGAACACTGAAGCTTTCTTT
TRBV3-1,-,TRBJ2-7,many,CASSRDPTYEQYF,TGTGCCAGCAGCAGGGACCCGACCTACGAGCAGTACTTC
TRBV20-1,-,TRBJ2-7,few,CSRNRANYEQYF,TGTAGCAGAAACAGGGCAAACTACGAGCAGTACTTC
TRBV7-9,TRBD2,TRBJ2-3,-,CASSPVAGGPDTQYF,TGTGCCAGCAGCCCCGTAGCGGGAGGCCCAGATACGCAGTATTTT
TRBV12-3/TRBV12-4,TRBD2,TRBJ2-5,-,CASSFAASGSEAQYF,TGTGCCAGCAGTTTTGCGGCTAGCGGAAGTGAGGCCCAGTACTTC
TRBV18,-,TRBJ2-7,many,CASSSRREDEQYF,TGTGCCAGCTCCTCGCGACGAGAGGACGAGCAGTACTTC
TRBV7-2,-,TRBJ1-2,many,CASSSGPAGSYGYTF,TGTGCCAGCAGCTCCGGGCCCGCGGGTAGCTATGGCTACACCTTC
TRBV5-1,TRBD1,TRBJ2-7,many,CASSLGTGFYEQYF,TGCGCCAGCAGCTTGGGGACAGGGTTCTACGAGCAGTACTTC
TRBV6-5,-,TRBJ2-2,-,CASSYLGTGLPTSPNTGKLFF,TGTGCCAGCAGTTATTTGGGGACGGGCCTACCTACCAGTCCGAACACCGGGAAGCTGTTTTTT
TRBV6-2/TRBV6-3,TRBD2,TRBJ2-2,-,CASTRVASGTGELFF,TGTGCCAGCACAAGGGTGGCTAGCGGGACCGGGGAGCTGTTTTTT
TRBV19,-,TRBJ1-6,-,CASSIGQSFHF,TGTGCCAGTAGTATTGGGCAGTCCTTCCACTTT
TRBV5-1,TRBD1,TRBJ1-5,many,CASSFESPGGNRMRWDQPQHF,TGCGCCAGCAGCTTCGAGAGCCCAGGGGGGAATCGGATGAGGTGGGATCAGCCCCAGCATTTT
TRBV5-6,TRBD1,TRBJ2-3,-,CASSCAWGTGKDTQYF,TGTGCCAGCAGCTGCGCTTGGGGGACAGGTAAAGATACGCAGTATTTT
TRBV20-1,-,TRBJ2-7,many,CSAVPTTSYEQYF,TGCAGTGCTGTTCCGACGACTTCCTACGAGCAGTACTTC
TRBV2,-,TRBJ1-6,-,CASSERGANSPLHF,TGTGCCAGCAGTGAACGTGGGGCCAATTCACCCCTCCACTTT
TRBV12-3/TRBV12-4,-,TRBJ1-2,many,CASSQQLQGGYGYTF,TGTGCCAGCAGTCAACAACTGCAAGGGGGATATGGCTACACCTTC
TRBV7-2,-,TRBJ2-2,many,CASSFALEVTGELFF,TGTGCCAGCAGCTTTGCTCTAGAAGTCACCGGGGAGCTGTTTTTT
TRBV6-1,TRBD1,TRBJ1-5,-,CASSEQGGGQPQHF,TGTGCCAGCAGTGAACAGGGGGGAGGTCAGCCCCAGCATTTT
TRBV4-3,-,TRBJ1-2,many,CASSPGTFDTYGYTF,TGCGCCAGCAGCCCCGGGACTTTCGATACCTATGGCTACACCTTC
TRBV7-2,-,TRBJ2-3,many,CASSPRLLVPIPDTQYF,TGTGCCAGCAGCCCCCGATTACTAGTCCCCATTCCAGATACGCAGTATTTT
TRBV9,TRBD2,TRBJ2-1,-,CASSVETSGTDEQFF,TGTGCCAGCAGCGTCGAGACTAGCGGGACGGATGAGCAGTTCTTC
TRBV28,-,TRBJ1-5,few,CASRERSQPQHF,TGTGCCAGCAGAGAGAGAAGTCAGCCCCAGCATTTT
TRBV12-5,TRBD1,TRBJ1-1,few,CASGWILPGQQNTEAFF,TGTGCTAGTGGTTGGATATTACCGGGACAGCAAAACACTGAAGCTTTCTTT
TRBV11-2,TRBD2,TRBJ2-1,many,CASSLDSGGYNEQFF,TGTGCCAGCAGCTTAGATAGCGGGGGGTACAATGAGCAGTTCTTC
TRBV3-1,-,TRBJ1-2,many,CASMNTDRKDGYTF,TGTGCCAGCATGAACACAGACAGGAAGGATGGCTACACCTTC
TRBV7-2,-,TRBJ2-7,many,CASRGTVDYEQYF,TGTGCCAGCAGGGGGACGGTAGACTACGAGCAGTACTTC
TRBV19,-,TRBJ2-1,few,CASSNHYDLSYNEQFF,TGTGCCAGTAGCAATCACTATGACCTATCCTACAATGAGCAGTTCTTC
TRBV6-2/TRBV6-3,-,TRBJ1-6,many,CARCGTWSSPLHF,TGTGCCAGATGCGGGACCTGGAGTTCACCCCTCCACTTT
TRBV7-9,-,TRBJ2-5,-,CASSFYICSAREPRGFGTQYF,-
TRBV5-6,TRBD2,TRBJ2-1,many,CASSVFGAGTSGYNEQFF,TGTGCCAGCAGCGTATTTGGAGCCGGGACTAGCGGGTACAATGAGCAGTTCTTC
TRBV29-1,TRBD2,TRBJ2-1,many,CSVEGLAGVLEQFF,TGCAGCGTTGAAGGGCTAGCGGGAGTTCTTGAGCAGTTCTTC
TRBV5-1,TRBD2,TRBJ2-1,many,CASSSWTSGGGNEQFF,TGCGCCAGCAGCTCTTGGACTAGCGGGGGGGGGAATGAGCAGTTCTTC
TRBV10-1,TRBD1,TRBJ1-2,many,CASSGNRGAGYTF,TGCGCCAGCAGTGGGAACAGGGGTGCCGGCTACACCTTC
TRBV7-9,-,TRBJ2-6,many,CASSLDTGPNVLTF,TGTGCCAGCAGCTTAGACACGGGCCCCAACGTCCTGACTTTC
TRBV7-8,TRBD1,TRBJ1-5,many,CASSVDRGNQPQHF,TGTGCCAGCAGCGTGGACAGGGGCAATCAGCCCCAGCATTTT
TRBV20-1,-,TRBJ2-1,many,CSARTGTFYNEQFF,TGCAGTGCTAGAACGGGAACCTTCTACAATGAGCAGTTCTTC
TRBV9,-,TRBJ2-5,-,CASSVGQFNEQYLLETQYF,TGTGCCAGCAGCGTAGGACAGTTCAACGAGCAGTACTTGCTTGAGACCCAGTACTTC
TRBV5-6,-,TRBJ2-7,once,CASSSAPGPMDEQYF,TGTGCCAGCAGCTCGGCGCCAGGGCCTATGGACGAGCAGTACTTC
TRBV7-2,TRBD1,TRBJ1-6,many,CASSRDSHNSPLHF,TGTGCCAGCAGCCGGGACAGCCATAATTCACCCCTCCACTTT
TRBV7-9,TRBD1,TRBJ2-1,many,CASRENRGNNNEQFF,TGTGCCAGCAGAGAAAACAGGGGTAATAACAATGAGCAGTTCTTC
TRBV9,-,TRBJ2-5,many,CASSPTDRPSSETQYF,TGTGCCAGCAGCCCCACCGACAGGCCCTCGTCAGAGACCCAGTACTTC
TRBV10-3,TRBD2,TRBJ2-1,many,CAISESIAGGDNEQFF,TGTGCCATCAGTGAGTCAATAGCGGGAGGGGATAATGAGCAGTTCTTC
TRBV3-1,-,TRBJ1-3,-,CASSPTSF,TGTGCCAGCAGCCCCACATCTTTT
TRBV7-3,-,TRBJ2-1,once,CASSDPRKAGNDEQFF,TGCGCCAGCAGCGACCCCCGGAAGGCGGGTAACGATGAGCAGTTCTTC
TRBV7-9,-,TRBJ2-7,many,CASSLEVARMDYEQYF,TGTGCCAGCAGCTTAGAGGTTGCCAGGATGGATTACGAGCAGTACTTC
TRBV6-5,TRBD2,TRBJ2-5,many,CASSPGSWEGHRETQYF,TGTGCCAGCAGTCCCGGTTCCTGGGAGGGCCATCGGGAGACCCAGTACTTC
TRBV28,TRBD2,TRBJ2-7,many,CASSLELAGVLEQYF,TGTGCCAGCAGTTTAGAACTAGCGGGAGTACTCGAGCAGTACTTC
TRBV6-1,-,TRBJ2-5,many,CASSVIYQETQYF,TGTGCCAGCAGTGTAATCTATCAAGAGACCCAGTACTTC
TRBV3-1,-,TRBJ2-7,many,CASSPTPGDSYEQYF,TGTGCCAGCAGCCCTACTCCAGGGGACTCCTACGAGCAGTACTTC
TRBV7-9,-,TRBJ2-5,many,CASSLSRAAETQYF,TGTGCCAGCAGCTTATCCAGGGCGGCAGAGACCCAGTACTTC
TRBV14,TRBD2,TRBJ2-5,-,CASSRLAGEGETQYF,TGTGCCAGCAGCCGGTTAGCGGGAGAGGGGGAGACCCAGTACTTC